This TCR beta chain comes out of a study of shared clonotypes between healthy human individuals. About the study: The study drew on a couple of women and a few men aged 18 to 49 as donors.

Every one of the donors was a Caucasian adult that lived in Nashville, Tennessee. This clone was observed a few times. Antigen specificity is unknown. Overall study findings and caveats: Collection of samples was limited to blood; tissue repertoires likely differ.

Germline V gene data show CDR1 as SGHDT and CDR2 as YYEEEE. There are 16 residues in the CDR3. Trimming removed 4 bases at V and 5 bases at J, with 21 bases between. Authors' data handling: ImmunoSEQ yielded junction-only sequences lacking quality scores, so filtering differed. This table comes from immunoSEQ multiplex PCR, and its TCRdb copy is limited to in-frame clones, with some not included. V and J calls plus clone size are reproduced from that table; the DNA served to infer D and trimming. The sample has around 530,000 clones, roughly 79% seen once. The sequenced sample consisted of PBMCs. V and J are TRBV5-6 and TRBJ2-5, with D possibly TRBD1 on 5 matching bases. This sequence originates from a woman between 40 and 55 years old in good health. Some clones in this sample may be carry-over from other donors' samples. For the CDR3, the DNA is TGTGCCAGCAGCAAAACCCGACAGAACCCCTGGGAGACCCAGTACTTC. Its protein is CASSKTRQNPWETQYF.